This T cell receptor beta chain appears in the sequencing data of a study of T cell changes during pregnancy in multiple sclerosis. Losses at the gene ends were 4 bases for V and 2 bases for J; bases not matched to a gene: 8. There are 16 residues in the CDR3. The germline CDR1 and CDR2 sequences are LGHNA and YNFKEQ. This clone was counted once. The table came from immunoSEQ multiplex PCR; TCRdb's copy has only in-frame clones and leaves some out. The sample shows about 36,000 clones, more than 70% of them seen only once. The TCR originated in a female donor with multiple sclerosis, enrolled in a pregnancy study. The chain has TRBV4-2 and TRBJ2-1; 7 nucleotides agree with TRBD2. The starting material was CD4+ T cells from peripheral blood mononuclear cells, obtained in the first trimester of pregnancy. This chain's CDR3 is CASSPRVGLAYNEQFF. The CDR3 region has the DNA TGTGCCAGCAGCCCTAGGGTTGGACTAGCCTACAATGAGCAGTTCTTC.